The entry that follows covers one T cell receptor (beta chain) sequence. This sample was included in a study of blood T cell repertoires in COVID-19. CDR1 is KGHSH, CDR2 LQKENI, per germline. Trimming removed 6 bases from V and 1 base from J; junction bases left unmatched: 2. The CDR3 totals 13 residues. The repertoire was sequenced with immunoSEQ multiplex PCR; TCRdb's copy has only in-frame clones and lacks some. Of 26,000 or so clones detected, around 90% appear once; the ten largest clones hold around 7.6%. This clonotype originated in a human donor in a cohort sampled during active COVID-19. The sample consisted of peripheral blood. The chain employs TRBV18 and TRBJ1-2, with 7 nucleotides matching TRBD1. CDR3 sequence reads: CASSWDSNYGYTF. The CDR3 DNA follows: TGTGCCAGCTCTTGGGACAGTAACTATGGCTACACCTTC.